This T cell receptor (beta chain) was documented in a study of cytomegalovirus exposure and HLA in healthy donors. Vbeta (60) and Jbeta (13) primers were used in the PCR. The data were produced by immunoSEQ multiplex PCR, yet TCRdb's version contains in-frame clones alone and is incomplete. The table has 160,000 or so clones, 65% to 85% seen once. This clone has a handful of counts. With 2 bases removed from V and 0 bases from J, the gap between germline ends came to 17 bases. Germline V CDR1 and CDR2: KGHSH, LQKENI. This CDR3 is 17 amino acids long. The clonotype comes from a woman aged 18-29 years in good health and CMV-seronegative. V gene TRBV18 combines with J gene TRBJ2-7; TRBD2 is a possible D gene (7 bases). Sequenced sample: PBMCs. In nucleotides, the CDR3 is TGTGCCAGCTCACCAAGAAGGGGGGGGACAAGCTCCTACGAGCAGTACTTC. This codes for CASSPRRGGTSSYEQYF.